This T cell receptor (beta chain) derives from a study of control samples from healthy donors and cancer patients. Generated by immunoSEQ multiplex PCR, the TCRdb table keeps only in-frame clones and is missing some. Of more than 85,000 clones detected, around 88% appear once; the ten largest clones hold around 17%. The CDR3 is 19 amino acids. Germline CDR1 reads MRHNA; CDR2 reads SNTAGT. Trimming at V came to 2 bases and at J to 3 bases, leaving 13 bases not matched to a gene. Source material: blood. This sequence was found in a woman aged 50 to 60 in good health. The chain uses TRBV6-4 and TRBJ2-3, with 11 positions matching TRBD2. The CDR3 loop is CASSDDGIHTSGGTDTQYF. CDR3 in DNA: TGTGCCAGCAGTGACGACGGCATCCATACTAGCGGGGGAACAGATACGCAGTATTTT.